This TCR beta chain was retrieved from a study of blood T cells in healthy people across ages. The second PCR ran roughly 7 to 12 cycles with a sample-barcoded 5' primer and J-beta primers. TCRdb independently ran MiXCR on the 5' RACE reads; one entry per CDR3 protein. The table records under 1,100,000 distinct CDR3 sequences, 20% to 25% of them present only once. About 10 milliliters of peripheral blood were drawn from each donor into EDTA-treated tubes. The same data also contributed to another study, on T cells of mothers and their children. From that study: A few healthy Caucasian mothers, along with their six children, served as the donors. Primer M1S, used in the second PCR, introduced sample barcodes and 2-4 random nucleotides.

Sequenced input: blood. This receptor was obtained from a girl aged 2 to 9 in good health.

The CDR3 spells CSVDVTGQETQYF. The CDR3 region has the DNA TGCAGCGTTGACGTGACAGGGCAAGAGACCCAGTACTTC. The chain uses TRBV29-1 and TRBJ2-5, with 7 bases matching TRBD1. V was pared by 3 bases and J by 2 bases, with 3 bases of the junction left unmatched. The germline V gene has CDR1 SQVTM and CDR2 ANQGSEA. The CDR3 contains 13 residues. The whole variable domain, remainder taken from reference TRBV29-1 and TRBJ2-5, is SAVISQKPSRDICQRGTSLTIQCQVDSQVTMMFWYRQQPGQSLTLIATANQGSEATYESGFVIDKFPISRPNLTFSTLTVSNMSPEDSSIYLCSVDVTGQETQYFGPGTRLLVL.